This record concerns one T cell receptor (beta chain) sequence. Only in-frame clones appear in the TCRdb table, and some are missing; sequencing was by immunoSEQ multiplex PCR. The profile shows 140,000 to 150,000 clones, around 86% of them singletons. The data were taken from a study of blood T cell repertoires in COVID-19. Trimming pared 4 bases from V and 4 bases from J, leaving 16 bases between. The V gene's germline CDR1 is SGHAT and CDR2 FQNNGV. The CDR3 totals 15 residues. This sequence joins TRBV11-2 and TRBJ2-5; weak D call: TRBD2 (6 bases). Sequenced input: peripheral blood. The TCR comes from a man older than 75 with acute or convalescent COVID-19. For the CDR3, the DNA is TGTGCCAGCAGCTCCATTGAGCGGGTGGGAGAGACCCAGTACTTC. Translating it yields CASSSIERVGETQYF.